This T cell receptor beta chain stems from a study of control samples from healthy donors and cancer patients. Profiled with immunoSEQ multiplex PCR; TCRdb holds only in-frame clones, not every one. The data contain about 130,000 clones, just under 95% of them seen just once; the ten biggest clones take up 13% to 15%. Germline loops: CDR1 MGHDK, CDR2 SYGVNS. After removal of 3 bases from V and 7 bases from J, the junction contained 8 bases not matched to a gene. The CDR3 totals 16 residues. This TCR was sampled from a man in his sixties with colorectal cancer. V is TRBV25-1 and J is TRBJ2-1, with 11 bases aligning to TRBD1. Sequenced sample: PBMCs. The CDR3 region is CASSEPRTGGGNEQFF. CDR3 nucleotide sequence: TGTGCCAGCAGTGAGCCCCGGACAGGGGGCGGGAATGAGCAGTTCTTC.